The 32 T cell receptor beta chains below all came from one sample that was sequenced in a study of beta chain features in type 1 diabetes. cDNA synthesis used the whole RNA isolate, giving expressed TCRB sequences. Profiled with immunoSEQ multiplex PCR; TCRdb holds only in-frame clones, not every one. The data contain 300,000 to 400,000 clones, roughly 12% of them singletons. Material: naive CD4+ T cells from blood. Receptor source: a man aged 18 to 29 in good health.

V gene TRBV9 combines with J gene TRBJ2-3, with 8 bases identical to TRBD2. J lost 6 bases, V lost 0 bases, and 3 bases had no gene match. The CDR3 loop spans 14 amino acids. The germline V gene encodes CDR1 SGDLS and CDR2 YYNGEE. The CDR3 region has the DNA TGTGCCAGCAGCGTAGACGGGAGGGTCGATACGCAGTATTTT. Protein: CASSVDGRVDTQYF.

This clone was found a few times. As DNA, the CDR3 is TGTGCCAGCAGCCGGACAGGGACGGAATCCTACGAGCAGTACTTC. Translating it yields CASSRTGTESYEQYF. V and J are TRBV7-2 and TRBJ2-7; 8 bases map to TRBD1. The CDR3 covers 15 residues. V was clipped by 5 bases and J by 1 base; unmatched bases: 7. In germline, CDR1 is SGHTA, CDR2 FQGNSA.

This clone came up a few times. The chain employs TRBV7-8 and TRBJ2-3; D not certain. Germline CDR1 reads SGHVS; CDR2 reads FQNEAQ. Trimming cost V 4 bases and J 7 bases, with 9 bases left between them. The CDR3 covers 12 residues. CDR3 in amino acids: CASSSSRNTQYF. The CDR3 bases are TGTGCCAGCAGCTCAAGCAGGAATACGCAGTATTTT.

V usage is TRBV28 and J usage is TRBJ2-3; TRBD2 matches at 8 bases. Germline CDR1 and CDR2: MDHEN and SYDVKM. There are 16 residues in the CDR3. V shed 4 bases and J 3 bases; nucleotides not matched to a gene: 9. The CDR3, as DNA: TGTGCCAGCAGTTCCGCAACAGCGGGGGAGACAGATACGCAGTATTTT. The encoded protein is CASSSATAGETDTQYF.

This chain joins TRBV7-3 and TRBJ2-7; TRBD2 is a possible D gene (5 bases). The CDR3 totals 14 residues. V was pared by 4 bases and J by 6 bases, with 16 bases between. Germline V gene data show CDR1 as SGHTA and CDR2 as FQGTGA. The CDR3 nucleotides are TGTGCCAGCAGCTATGAGGGTGGGGAACGCGAGCAGTACTTC. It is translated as CASSYEGGEREQYF.

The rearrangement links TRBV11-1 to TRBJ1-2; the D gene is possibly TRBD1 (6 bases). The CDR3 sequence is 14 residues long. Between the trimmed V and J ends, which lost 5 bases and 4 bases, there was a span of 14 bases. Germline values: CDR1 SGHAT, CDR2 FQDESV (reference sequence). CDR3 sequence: CASSPSQGPYGYTF. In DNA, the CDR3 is TGTGCCAGCAGCCCGAGTCAGGGGCCCTATGGCTACACCTTC.

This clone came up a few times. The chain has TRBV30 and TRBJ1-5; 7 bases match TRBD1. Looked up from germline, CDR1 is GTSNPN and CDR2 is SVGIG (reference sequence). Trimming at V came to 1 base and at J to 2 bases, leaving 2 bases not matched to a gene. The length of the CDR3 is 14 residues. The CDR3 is CAWSAGTGNQPQHF. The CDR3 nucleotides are TGTGCCTGGAGTGCCGGGACAGGCAATCAGCCCCAGCATTTT.

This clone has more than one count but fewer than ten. The CDR3 reads CAGGGVAHYEQYF. The CDR3 bases are TGTGCTGGTGGCGGGGTCGCTCACTACGAGCAGTACTTC. The chain employs TRBV7-7 and TRBJ2-7, with a weak D call TRBD2 (6 bases). The CDR3 loop spans 13 amino acids. Germline CDR1 reads SSHAT; CDR2 reads FNYEAQ (reference sequence).

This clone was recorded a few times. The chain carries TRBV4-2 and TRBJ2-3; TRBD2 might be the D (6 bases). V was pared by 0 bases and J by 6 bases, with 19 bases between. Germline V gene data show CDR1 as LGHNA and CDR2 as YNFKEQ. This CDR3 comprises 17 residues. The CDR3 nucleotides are TGTGCCAGCAGCCAAGATGGAGCGGGCCCCCGACTGGATACGCAGTATTTT. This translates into CASSQDGAGPRLDTQYF.

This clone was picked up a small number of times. CDR3 DNA sequence: TGTGCCAGCAGCCCCCGACAGCGTGAGCAGTTCTTC. Translating gives CASSPRQREQFF. The chain recombines TRBV9 with TRBJ2-1, with TRBD1 as a possible D gene (5 bases). The CDR3 consists of 12 residues. From germline, CDR1 is SGDLS and CDR2 YYNGEE. Trimming removed 4 bases at V and 9 bases at J, with 11 bases between.

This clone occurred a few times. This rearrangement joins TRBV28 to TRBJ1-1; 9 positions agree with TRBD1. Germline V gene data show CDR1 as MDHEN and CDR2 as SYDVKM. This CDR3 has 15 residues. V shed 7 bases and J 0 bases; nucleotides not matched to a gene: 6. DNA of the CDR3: TGTGCCAGCAAGGACAGGGGATCTCTGAACACTGAAGCTTTCTTT. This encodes CASKDRGSLNTEAFF.

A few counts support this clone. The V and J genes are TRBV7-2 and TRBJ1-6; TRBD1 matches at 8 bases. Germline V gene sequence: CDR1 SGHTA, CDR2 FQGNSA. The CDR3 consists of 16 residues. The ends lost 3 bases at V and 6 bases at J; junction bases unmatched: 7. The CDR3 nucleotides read TGTGCCAGCAGCTTGCAGCAGGGGGCGACTAATTCACCCCTCCACTTT. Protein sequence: CASSLQQGATNSPLHF.

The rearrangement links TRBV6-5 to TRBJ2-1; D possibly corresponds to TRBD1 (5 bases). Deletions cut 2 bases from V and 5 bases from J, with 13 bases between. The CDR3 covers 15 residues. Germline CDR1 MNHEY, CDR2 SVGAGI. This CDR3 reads CASSYQGLINNEQFF. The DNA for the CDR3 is TGTGCCAGCAGTTACCAGGGCCTAATAAACAATGAGCAGTTCTTC.

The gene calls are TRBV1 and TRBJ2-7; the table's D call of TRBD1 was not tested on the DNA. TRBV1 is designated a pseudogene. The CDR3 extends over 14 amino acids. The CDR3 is CTSSQGGQAYEQYF. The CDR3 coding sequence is TGCACCAGCAGCCAAGGGGGACAAGCCTACGAGCAGTACTTC.

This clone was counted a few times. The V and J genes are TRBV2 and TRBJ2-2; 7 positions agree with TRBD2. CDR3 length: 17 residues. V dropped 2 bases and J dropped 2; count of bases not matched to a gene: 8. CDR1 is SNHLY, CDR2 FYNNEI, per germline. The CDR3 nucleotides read TGTGCCAGCAGTGAACGGCCGGGACTACCTAACACCGGGGAGCTGTTTTTT. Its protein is CASSERPGLPNTGELFF.

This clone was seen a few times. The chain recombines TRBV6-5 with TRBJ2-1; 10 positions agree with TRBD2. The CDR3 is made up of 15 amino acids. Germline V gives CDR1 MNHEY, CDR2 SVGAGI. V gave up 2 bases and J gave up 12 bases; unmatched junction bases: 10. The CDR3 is CASSYDSGGAFMQFF. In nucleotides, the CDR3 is TGTGCCAGCAGTTACGACAGCGGGGGGGCGTTCATGCAGTTCTTC.

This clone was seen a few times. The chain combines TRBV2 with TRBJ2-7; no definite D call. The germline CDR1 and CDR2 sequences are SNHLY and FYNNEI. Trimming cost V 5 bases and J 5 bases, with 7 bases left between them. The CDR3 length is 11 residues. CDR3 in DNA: TGTGCCAGCAGTCGCCGAGACGAGCAGTACTTC. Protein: CASSRRDEQYF.

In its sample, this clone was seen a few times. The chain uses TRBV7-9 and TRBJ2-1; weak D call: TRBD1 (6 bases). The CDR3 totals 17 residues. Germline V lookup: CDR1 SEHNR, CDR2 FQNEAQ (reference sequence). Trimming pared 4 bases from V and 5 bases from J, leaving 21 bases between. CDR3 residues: CASSSPNRVYRDNEQFF. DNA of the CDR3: TGTGCCAGCAGCTCACCGAACAGGGTCTACAGAGACAATGAGCAGTTCTTC.

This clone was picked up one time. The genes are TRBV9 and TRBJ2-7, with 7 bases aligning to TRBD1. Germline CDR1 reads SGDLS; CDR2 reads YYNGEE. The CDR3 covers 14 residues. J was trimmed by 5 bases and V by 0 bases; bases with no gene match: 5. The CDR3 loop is CASSVAIDRDEQYF. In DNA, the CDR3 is TGTGCCAGCAGCGTAGCAATCGACAGGGACGAGCAGTACTTC.

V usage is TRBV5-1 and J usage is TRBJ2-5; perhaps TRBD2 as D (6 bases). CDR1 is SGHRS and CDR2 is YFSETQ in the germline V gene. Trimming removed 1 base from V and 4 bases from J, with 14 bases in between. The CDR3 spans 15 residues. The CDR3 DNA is TGCGCCAGCAGCTTGAGTATCGGGGGAGGAGAGACCCAGTACTTC. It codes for CASSLSIGGGETQYF.

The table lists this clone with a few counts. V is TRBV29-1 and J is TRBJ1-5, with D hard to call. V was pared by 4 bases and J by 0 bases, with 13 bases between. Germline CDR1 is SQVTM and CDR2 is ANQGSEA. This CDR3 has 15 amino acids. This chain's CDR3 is CSVGTHADSNQPQHF. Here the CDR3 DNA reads TGCAGCGTTGGGACTCATGCCGATAGCAATCAGCCCCAGCATTTT.

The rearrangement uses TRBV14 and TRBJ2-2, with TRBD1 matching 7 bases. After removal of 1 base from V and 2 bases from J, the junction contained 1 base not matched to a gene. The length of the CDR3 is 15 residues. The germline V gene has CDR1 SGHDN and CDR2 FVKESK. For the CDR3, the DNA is TGTGCCAGCAGCCAAGGGACAGGCAACACCGGGGAGCTGTTTTTT. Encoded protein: CASSQGTGNTGELFF.

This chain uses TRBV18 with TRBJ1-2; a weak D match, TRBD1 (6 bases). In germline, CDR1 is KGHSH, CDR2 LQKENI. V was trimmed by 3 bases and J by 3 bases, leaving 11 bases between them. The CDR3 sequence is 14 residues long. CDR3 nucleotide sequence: TGTGCCAGCTCACCCCAGGGGCGAGACTATGGCTACACCTTC. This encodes CASSPQGRDYGYTF.

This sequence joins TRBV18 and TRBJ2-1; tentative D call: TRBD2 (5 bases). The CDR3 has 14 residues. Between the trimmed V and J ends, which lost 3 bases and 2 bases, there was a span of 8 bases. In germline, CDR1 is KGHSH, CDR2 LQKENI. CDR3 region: CASSPLAAYNEQFF. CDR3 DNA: TGTGCCAGCTCACCTCTAGCCGCCTACAATGAGCAGTTCTTC.

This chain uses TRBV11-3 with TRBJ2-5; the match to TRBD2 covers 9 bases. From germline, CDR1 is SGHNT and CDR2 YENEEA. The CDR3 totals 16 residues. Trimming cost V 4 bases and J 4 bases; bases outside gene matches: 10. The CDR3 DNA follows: TGTGCCAGCAGCTCACCCGGTAGCGGGAGTCCAGAGACCCAGTACTTC. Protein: CASSSPGSGSPETQYF.

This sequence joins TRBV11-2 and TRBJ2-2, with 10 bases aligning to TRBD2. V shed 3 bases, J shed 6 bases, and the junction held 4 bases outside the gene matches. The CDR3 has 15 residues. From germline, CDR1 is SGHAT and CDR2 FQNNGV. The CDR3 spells CASSFSGGAPGELFF. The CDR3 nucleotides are TGTGCCAGCAGCTTCAGCGGGGGGGCCCCCGGGGAGCTGTTTTTT.

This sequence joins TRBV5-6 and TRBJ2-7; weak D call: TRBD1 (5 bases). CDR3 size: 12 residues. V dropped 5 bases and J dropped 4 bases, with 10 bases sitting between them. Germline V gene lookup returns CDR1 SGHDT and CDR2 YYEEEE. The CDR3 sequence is CASSSDKYEQYF. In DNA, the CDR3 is TGTGCCAGCAGTTCGGACAAATACGAGCAGTACTTC.

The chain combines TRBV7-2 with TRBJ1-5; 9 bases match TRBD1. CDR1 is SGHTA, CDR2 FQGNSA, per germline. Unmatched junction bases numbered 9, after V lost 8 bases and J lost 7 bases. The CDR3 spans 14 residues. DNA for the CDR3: TGTGCCAGCCAGGCGGACAGGGGAGGCCAGCCCCAGCATTTT. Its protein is CASQADRGGQPQHF.

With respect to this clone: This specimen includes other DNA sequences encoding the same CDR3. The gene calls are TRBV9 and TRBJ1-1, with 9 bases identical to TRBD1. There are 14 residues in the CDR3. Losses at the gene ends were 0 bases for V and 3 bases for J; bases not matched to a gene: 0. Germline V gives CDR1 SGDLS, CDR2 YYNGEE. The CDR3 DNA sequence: TGTGCCAGCAGCGTAGGGGACAGGGACACTGAAGCTTTCTTT. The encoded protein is CASSVGDRDTEAFF.

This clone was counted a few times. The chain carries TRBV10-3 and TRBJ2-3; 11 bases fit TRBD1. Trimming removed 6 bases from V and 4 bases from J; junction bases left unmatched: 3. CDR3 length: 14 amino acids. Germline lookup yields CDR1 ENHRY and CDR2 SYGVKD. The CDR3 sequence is CAIRTGQGADTQYF. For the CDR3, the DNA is TGTGCCATCAGGACGGGACAGGGGGCAGATACGCAGTATTTT.

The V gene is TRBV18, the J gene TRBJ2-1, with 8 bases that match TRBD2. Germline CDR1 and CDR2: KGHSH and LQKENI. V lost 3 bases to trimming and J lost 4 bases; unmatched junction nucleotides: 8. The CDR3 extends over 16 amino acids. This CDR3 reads CASSPPRGGKYNEQFF. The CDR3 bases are TGTGCCAGCTCACCTCCCCGGGGGGGCAAGTACAATGAGCAGTTCTTC. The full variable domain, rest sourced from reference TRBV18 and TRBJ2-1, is NAGVMQNPRHLVRRRGQEARLRCSPMKGHSHVYWYRQLPEEGLKFMVYLQKENIIDESGMPKERFSAEFPKEGPSILRIQQVVRGDSAAYFCASSPPRGGKYNEQFFGPGTRLTVL.

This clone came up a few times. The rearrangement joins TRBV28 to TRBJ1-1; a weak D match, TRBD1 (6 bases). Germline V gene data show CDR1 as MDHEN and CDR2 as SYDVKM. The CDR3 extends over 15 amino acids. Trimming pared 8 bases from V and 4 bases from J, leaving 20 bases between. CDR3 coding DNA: TGTGCCAGCCGCCAGTCCACAGGGTTGGCCACTGAAGCTTTCTTT. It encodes CASRQSTGLATEAFF.